Following are 8 T cell receptor beta chains from one sample sequenced in a study of blood T cell repertoires in COVID-19. Measured with immunoSEQ multiplex PCR; TCRdb has only the in-frame clones, and not every one. The sample carries 70,000 to 100,000 clones, 72% recorded once. Sequencing was performed on peripheral blood. The receptor source for this set is a woman aged 60-70 years in a cohort sampled during active or convalescent COVID-19.

J is TRBJ2-1 and V is TRBV2; perhaps TRBD2 as D (6 bases). V was shortened by 7 bases and J by 1 base, with 11 bases between the two germline ends. Looked up from germline, CDR1 is SNHLY and CDR2 is FYNNEI. The CDR3 runs 14 residues. CDR3 sequence (DNA): TGTGCCAGCATCCGGGACTTGTCCTACAATGAGCAGTTCTTC. Encoded protein: CASIRDLSYNEQFF. Supplemented by reference TRBV2 and TRBJ2-1, the full variable domain reads EPEVTQTPSHQVTQMGQEVILRCVPISNHLYFYWYRQILGQKVEFLVSFYNNEISEKSEIFDDQFSVERPDGSNFTLKIRSTKLEDSAMYFCASIRDLSYNEQFFGPGTRLTVL.

There are a few counts of this clone. The chain carries TRBV6-5 and TRBJ1-5, with 8 bases that match TRBD1. This CDR3 has 15 amino acids. Germline assignment: CDR1 MNHEY and CDR2 SVGAGI. The V and J ends lost 8 bases and 0 bases, in that order; junction bases with no gene match: 6. Here the CDR3 reads CASSDRVTSNQPQHF. CDR3 bases: TGTGCCAGCTCGGACAGGGTAACTAGCAATCAGCCCCAGCATTTT.

The table lists this clone with a few counts. The J gene is TRBJ2-7, the V gene TRBV27; TRBD1 matches at 7 bases. The CDR3 runs to 14 residues. Germline CDR1 MNHEY, CDR2 SMNVEV (reference sequence). V gave up 6 bases and J gave up 1 base; unmatched junction bases: 6. For the CDR3, the DNA is TGTGCCAGCAGCCAGACAGGGATATCCTACGAGCAGTACTTC. Translated: CASSQTGISYEQYF.

This chain joins TRBV4-2 and TRBJ1-2, with D uncertain. This CDR3 comprises 16 residues. V lost 0 bases and J 5 bases, leaving 16 bases between the germline ends. Germline V gene lookup returns CDR1 LGHNA and CDR2 YNFKEQ. The CDR3 loop reads CASSQDWARDTYGYTF. In DNA form, the CDR3 reads TGTGCCAGCAGCCAAGATTGGGCCAGAGACACTTATGGCTACACCTTC.

This clone was seen more than once but under ten times. V is TRBV7-8 and J is TRBJ2-1, with 14 bases aligning to TRBD2. The length of the CDR3 is 19 residues. V lost 5 bases, J lost 0 bases, and 9 bases stayed unmatched. Germline values: CDR1 SGHVS, CDR2 FQNEAQ. CDR3 sequence reads: CASSTETSGGVSSYNEQFF. DNA of the CDR3: TGTGCCAGCAGCACTGAGACTAGCGGGGGGGTGAGCTCCTACAATGAGCAGTTCTTC.

The rearrangement uses TRBV6-5 and TRBJ1-4; TRBD1 matches 7 bases. Losses at the gene ends were 9 bases for V and 8 bases for J; bases not matched to a gene: 9. CDR1 is MNHEY and CDR2 is SVGAGI in the germline V gene. There are 13 residues in the CDR3. The CDR3 DNA sequence: TGTGCCAGTACACAGGGGATTTGGGAAAAACTGTTTTTT. Encoded protein: CASTQGIWEKLFF.

This clone was observed once. This chain connects TRBV6-2 or TRBV6-3 to TRBJ1-6; D possibly corresponds to TRBD1 (5 bases). This CDR3 is 15 amino acids long. V was cut by 2 bases and J by 10 bases, with 15 bases left in between. The germline gives CDR1 MNHEY, CDR2 SVGEGT. CDR3 bases: TGTGCCAGCAGTTACGGGGGAGGGGAAAGGTCACCCCTCCACTTT. Translated: CASSYGGGERSPLHF.

The rearrangement links TRBV5-6 to TRBJ2-5; D uncertain. Trimming removed 0 bases from V and 1 base from J, with 10 bases in between. Germline V gene data show CDR1 as SGHDT and CDR2 as YYEEEE. CDR3 size: 15 residues. The CDR3, as DNA: TGTGCCAGCAGCTTGGGGCAGGCCAGCCAAGAGACCCAGTACTTC. It yields the protein CASSLGQASQETQYF.